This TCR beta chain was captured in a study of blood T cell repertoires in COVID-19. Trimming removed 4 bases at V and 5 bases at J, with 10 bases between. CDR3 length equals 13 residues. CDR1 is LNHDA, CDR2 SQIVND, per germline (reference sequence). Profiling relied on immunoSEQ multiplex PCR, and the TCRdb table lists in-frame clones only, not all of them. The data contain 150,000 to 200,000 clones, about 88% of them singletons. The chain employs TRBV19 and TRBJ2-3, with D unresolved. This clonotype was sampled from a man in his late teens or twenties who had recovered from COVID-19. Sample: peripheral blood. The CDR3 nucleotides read TGTGCCAGTAGTACCTTCTCACAAGATACGCAGTATTTT. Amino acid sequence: CASSTFSQDTQYF. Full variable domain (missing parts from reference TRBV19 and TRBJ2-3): DGGITQSPKYLFRKEGQNVTLSCEQNLNHDAMYWYRQDPGQGLRLIYYSQIVNDFQKGDIAEGYSVSREKKESFPLTVTSAQKNPTAFYLCASSTFSQDTQYFGPGTRLTVL.